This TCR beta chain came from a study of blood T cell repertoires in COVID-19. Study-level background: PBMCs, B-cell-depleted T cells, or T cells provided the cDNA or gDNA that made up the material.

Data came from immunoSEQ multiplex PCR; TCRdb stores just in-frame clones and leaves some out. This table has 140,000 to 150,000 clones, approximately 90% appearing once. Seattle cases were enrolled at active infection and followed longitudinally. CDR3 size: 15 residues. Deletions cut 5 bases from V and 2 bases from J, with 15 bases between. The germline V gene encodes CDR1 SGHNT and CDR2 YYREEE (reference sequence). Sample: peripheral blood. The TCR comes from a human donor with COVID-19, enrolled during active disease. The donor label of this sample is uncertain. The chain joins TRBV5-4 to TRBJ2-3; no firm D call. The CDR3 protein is CASSVKLSHTDTQYF. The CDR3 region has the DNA TGTGCCAGCAGTGTGAAACTAAGTCACACAGATACGCAGTATTTT.